This entry lists 20 T cell receptor beta chains sequenced from one sample in a study of early T cells in non-severe SARS-CoV-2 infection (dated by TCRdb to about 2021). The library was generated by 5' RACE. TCRdb shows the sequencer as NextSeq 500. In-frame beta chains were kept once TCRdb had trimmed the public reads at Q25 with fastp and called clones with MiXCR. Here each entry gathers all rows of one CDR3 protein and keeps the most common genes and DNA. Across this sample there are about 83,000 distinct CDR3 sequences, with roughly 13% seen only once. The top ten constitute about 1.5% of the sample. What was sequenced was whole blood. These receptors all come from an adult who was a healthcare worker with PCR-confirmed SARS-CoV-2 infection or an uninfected control (not recorded which).

The genes are TRBV9 and TRBJ1-2; unclear D gene. The CDR3 consists of 16 residues. V lost 4 bases and J lost 2, with 18 bases in between. In germline, CDR1 is SGDLS, CDR2 YYNGEE. CDR3 DNA: TGTGCCAGCAGCCCCGGCCAGAAACTCGAAAACTATGGCTACACCTTC. Translation gives CASSPGQKLENYGYTF.

This chain links TRBV7-8 with TRBJ1-2; 9 positions agree with TRBD1. J lost 4 bases, V lost 5 bases, and 2 bases had no gene match. Germline loops: CDR1 SGHVS, CDR2 FQNEAQ. This CDR3 has 13 residues. In DNA form, the CDR3 reads TGTGCCAGCAGCCCGGACAGGGGCTATGGCTACACCTTC. It codes for CASSPDRGYGYTF.

The chain employs TRBV7-2 and TRBJ2-5, with D perhaps TRBD2 (6 bases). This CDR3 comprises 13 residues. Trimming took off 5 bases at V and 8 bases at J, with 15 bases between the two ends. Germline lookup yields CDR1 SGHTA and CDR2 FQGNSA. CDR3 loop: CASSLGRPTTQYF. The CDR3, as DNA: TGTGCCAGCAGCCTGGGGAGGCCAACTACCCAGTACTTC.

The chain links TRBV29-1 to TRBJ1-4, with no clear D. CDR1 and CDR2 from the germline V gene are SQVTM and ANQGSEA. The CDR3 has 12 amino acids. As DNA, the CDR3 is TGCGGAGTCCGCCGAGATCGTTTCGGAATGTTTTTT. Protein: CGVRRDRFGMFF.

This clonotype was recorded many times. The chain joins TRBV30 to TRBJ1-6; D is unresolved. This CDR3 has 14 amino acids. Germline CDR1 GTSNPN, CDR2 SVGIG (reference sequence). The V end lost 2 bases, the J end lost 2 bases, and 7 bases lay between the germline ends. The DNA for the CDR3 is TGTGCCTGGAGTCCGGGGACCTATAATTCACCCCTCCACTTT. Translated, it gives CAWSPGTYNSPLHF.

This clonotype was recorded at least ten times. V gene TRBV7-2 combines with J gene TRBJ2-3; D is unclear. The CDR3 runs to 12 residues. V was trimmed by 1 base and J by 5 bases, leaving 4 bases between them. Per germline, CDR1 SGHTA and CDR2 FQGNSA. CDR3 in DNA: TGTGCCAGCAGCTTAGGTTTAGATACGCAGTATTTT. It codes for CASSLGLDTQYF.

This clonotype turned up a few times. The CDR3 nucleotides read TGTGCCTGGAGTGAGGGGTACGAGCAGTACTTC. It translates to CAWSEGYEQYF. This chain connects TRBV30 to TRBJ2-7; D might be TRBD1 (5 bases). This CDR3 is 11 amino acids long. V was pared by 1 base and J by 4 bases, with 5 bases between. From germline, CDR1 is GTSNPN and CDR2 SVGIG (reference sequence). The complete variable domain, with remaining parts taken from reference TRBV30 and TRBJ2-7, reads SQTIHQWPATLVQPVGSPLSLECTVEGTSNPNLYWYRQAAGRGLQLLFYSVGIGQISSEVPQNLSASRPQDRQFILSSKKLLLSDSGFYLCAWSEGYEQYFGPGTRLTVT.

This clonotype was seen repeatedly, ten times or more. This chain uses TRBV20-1 with TRBJ2-1, with 10 bases lining up with TRBD2. This CDR3 comprises 16 residues. V gave up 0 bases and J gave up 4 bases; unmatched junction bases: 6. CDR1 and CDR2 from the germline V gene are DFQATT and SNEGSKA (reference sequence). CDR3 loop: CSARDGSGGDYNEQFF. The CDR3 nucleotides are TGCAGTGCTAGAGATGGGAGCGGGGGGGATTACAATGAGCAGTTCTTC.

This clonotype has at least ten counts. The chain joins TRBV4-3 to TRBJ1-1; TRBD1 might be the D (5 bases). V was pared by 2 bases and J by 5 bases, with 12 bases between. The germline V gene encodes CDR1 LGHNA and CDR2 YSLEER. The CDR3 runs to 14 residues. This CDR3 is CASSQSDGGTEAFF. The CDR3, as DNA: TGCGCCAGCAGCCAATCCGATGGGGGGACTGAAGCTTTCTTT.

This clonotype showed up many times. This chain connects TRBV2 to TRBJ2-1; D is perhaps TRBD2 (6 bases). Trimming pared 6 bases from V and 9 bases from J, leaving 21 bases between. Germline values: CDR1 SNHLY, CDR2 FYNNEI. The CDR3 has 15 amino acids. DNA for the CDR3: TGTGCCAGCAGACCCGGGAGTCAAGGCAGTGGTGAGCAGTTCTTC. Translating gives CASRPGSQGSGEQFF. Variable domain in full (rest from reference TRBV2 and TRBJ2-1): EPEVTQTPSHQVTQMGQEVILRCVPISNHLYFYWYRQILGQKVEFLVSFYNNEISEKSEIFDDQFSVERPDGSNFTLKIRSTKLEDSAMYFCASRPGSQGSGEQFFGPGTRLTVL.

This sequence joins TRBV29-1 and TRBJ2-3; 9 bases line up with TRBD2. The CDR3 consists of 14 residues. Trimming took 0 bases from V and 14 from J; bases not matched to a gene: 12. In germline, CDR1 is SQVTM, CDR2 ANQGSEA. The CDR3 is CSVEDFSSGGLAYF. In DNA, the CDR3 is TGCAGCGTTGAAGACTTTTCCAGTGGGGGACTAGCGTATTTT.

This clonotype was recorded many times. The chain joins TRBV5-4 to TRBJ1-2; D remains unclear. In germline, CDR1 is SGHNT, CDR2 YYREEE (reference sequence). This CDR3 region has 13 residues. V was trimmed by 2 bases and J by 6 bases, leaving 11 bases between them. Here the CDR3 reads CASSFQPADGYTF. In DNA, the CDR3 is TGTGCCAGCAGCTTTCAGCCAGCCGATGGCTACACCTTC.

Only a few counts were recorded for this clonotype. V usage is TRBV4-3 and J usage is TRBJ2-3; maybe TRBD2 (7 bases). Deletions cut 3 bases from V and 4 bases from J, with 14 bases between. The CDR3 length is 15 residues. Germline V lookup: CDR1 LGHNA, CDR2 YSLEER. CDR3 coding DNA: TGCGCCAGCAGCCACAATAGGGGGGGGGCAGATACGCAGTATTTT. Translation gives CASSHNRGGADTQYF.

The rearrangement joins TRBV25-1 to TRBJ2-2; 7 bases are shared with TRBD1. The CDR3 covers 16 residues. CDR1 and CDR2 from the germline V gene are MGHDK and SYGVNS. V was pared by 4 bases and J by 4 bases, with 9 bases of the junction left unmatched. CDR3 DNA: TGTGCCAGCAGTGGGCCGACAGGGCGCGGCACCGGGGAGCTGTTTTTT. Residues: CASSGPTGRGTGELFF.

This clonotype was recorded a few times. This chain joins TRBV6-5 and TRBJ1-3, with D uncertain. Trimming left V 9 bases short and J 3 bases short, with 9 bases between. Germline V gene sequence: CDR1 MNHEY, CDR2 SVGAGI. This CDR3 spans 12 amino acids. CDR3 in amino acids: CASTTFGNTIYF. In DNA form, the CDR3 reads TGTGCCAGTACGACATTTGGAAACACCATATATTTT.

This clonotype was observed many times. The rearrangement links TRBV11-2 to TRBJ2-7; D is uncertain. The germline gives CDR1 SGHAT, CDR2 FQNNGV. V dropped 0 bases and J dropped 4 bases, with 13 bases sitting between them. This CDR3 has 15 amino acids. CDR3 loop: CASSLDAHTSYEQYF. The CDR3 nucleotides read TGTGCCAGCAGCTTAGATGCACATACCTCTTACGAGCAGTACTTC.

The V call is TRBV6-1, the J call TRBJ2-6, with D maybe TRBD1 (6 bases). The CDR3 loop spans 17 amino acids. Between the trimmed V and J ends, which lost 5 bases and 0 bases, there was a span of 14 bases. Germline CDR1 and CDR2: MNHNS and SASEGT. This CDR3 is CASSLQDRASGANVLTF. The DNA for the CDR3 is TGTGCCAGCAGTCTCCAGGACAGAGCCTCTGGGGCCAACGTCCTGACTTTC.

This chain connects TRBV6-2 or TRBV6-3 to TRBJ2-2; possibly TRBD2 for D (6 bases). V was shortened by 4 bases and J by 4 bases, with 10 bases between the two germline ends. The germline gives CDR1 MNHEY, CDR2 SVGEGT. CDR3 length: 14 residues. The DNA of the CDR3 is TGTGCCAGCAGTTTTGCGGGATTCACCGGGGAGCTGTTTTTT. Residues: CASSFAGFTGELFF.

This clonotype was counted at least ten times. The CDR3 loop reads CARSRQGWQPQHF. The DNA of the CDR3 is TGTGCCAGAAGCCGACAGGGGTGGCAGCCCCAGCATTTT. V gene TRBV5-3 combines with J gene TRBJ1-5; 8 nucleotides line up with TRBD1. TRBV5-3 is sorted into the ORF group, with uncertain function. Unmatched junction bases numbered 4, after V lost 4 bases and J lost 7 bases. The CDR3 covers 13 residues.

This clonotype has at least ten counts. The chain couples TRBV7-9 to TRBJ2-7, with 8 nucleotides matching TRBD2. This CDR3 has 15 residues. Losses at the gene ends were 5 bases for V and 6 bases for J; bases not matched to a gene: 12. The V gene's germline CDR1 is SEHNR and CDR2 FQNEAQ (reference sequence). CDR3 nucleotide sequence: TGTGCCAGCAGCCGGGCGGGAGGTACCGGATCCGAGCAGTACTTC. Translation gives CASSRAGGTGSEQYF.